This paragraph reports one T cell receptor (beta chain). The data belong to a study of T cell changes during pregnancy in multiple sclerosis. Libraries were prepared by immunoSEQ multiplex PCR; TCRdb keeps only in-frame clonotypes and omits some of them. The repertoire holds roughly 54,000 clones, approximately 90% seen once, with about 0.6% in the top ten. This sequence originates from a female donor with multiple sclerosis, enrolled in a pregnancy study. The sequenced sample was CD4+ T cells from peripheral blood mononuclear cells, obtained after pregnancy.

The CDR3 reads CASSQALEGGRTQYF. The CDR3, as DNA: TGTGCCAGCAGCCAAGCCCTCGAAGGGGGCCGGACCCAGTACTTC. This rearrangement joins TRBV4-2 to TRBJ2-5, with 7 nucleotides matching TRBD1. From germline, CDR1 is LGHNA and CDR2 YNFKEQ. The CDR3 contains 15 residues. J gave up 7 bases and V 1 base, and 9 bases lay outside the gene matches.